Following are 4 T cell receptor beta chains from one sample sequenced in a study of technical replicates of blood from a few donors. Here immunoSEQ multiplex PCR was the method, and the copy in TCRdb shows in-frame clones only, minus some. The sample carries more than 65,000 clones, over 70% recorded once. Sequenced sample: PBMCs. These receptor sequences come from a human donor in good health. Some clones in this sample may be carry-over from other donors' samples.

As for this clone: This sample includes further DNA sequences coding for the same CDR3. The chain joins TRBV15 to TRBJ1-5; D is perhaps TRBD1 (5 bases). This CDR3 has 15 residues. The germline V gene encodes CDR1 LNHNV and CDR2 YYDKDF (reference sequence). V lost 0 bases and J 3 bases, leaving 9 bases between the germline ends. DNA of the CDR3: TGTGCCACCAGCAGAGATCAGGGCAACAATCAGCCCCAGCATTTT. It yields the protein CATSRDQGNNQPQHF. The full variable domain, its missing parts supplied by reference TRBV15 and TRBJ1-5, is DAMVIQNPRYQVTQFGKPVTLSCSQTLNHNVMYWYQQKSSQAPKLLFHYYDKDFNNEADTPDNFQSRRPNTSFCFLDIRSPGLGDTAMYLCATSRDQGNNQPQHFGDGTRLSIL.

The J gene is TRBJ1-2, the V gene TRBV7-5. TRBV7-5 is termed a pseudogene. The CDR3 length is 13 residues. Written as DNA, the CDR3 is TGTGTCAGATATCACCTCCTATGTTATGGCTACACCTTC. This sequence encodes CVRYHLLCYGYTF.

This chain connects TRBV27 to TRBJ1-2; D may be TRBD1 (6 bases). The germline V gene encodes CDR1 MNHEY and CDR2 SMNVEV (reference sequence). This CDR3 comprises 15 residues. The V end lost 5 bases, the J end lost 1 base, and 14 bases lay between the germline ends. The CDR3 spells CASSRIQGFNYGYTF. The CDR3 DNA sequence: TGTGCCAGCAGTAGGATACAGGGTTTTAACTATGGCTACACCTTC.

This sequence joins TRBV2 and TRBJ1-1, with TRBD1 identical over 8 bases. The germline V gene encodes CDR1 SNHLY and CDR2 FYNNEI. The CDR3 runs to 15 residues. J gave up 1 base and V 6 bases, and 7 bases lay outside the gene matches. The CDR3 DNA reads TGTGCCAGCAGGCCCGGGACAGGACCGAACACTGAAGCTTTCTTT. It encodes CASRPGTGPNTEAFF.